The clone carrying this T cell receptor (beta chain) was counted at least ten times. Its antigen remains unidentified. The sequenced fragment ends 3 residues before the CDR3 boundary, so the rest is inferred from the germline J gene. The data were taken from a study of T cell clonality in common variable immunodeficiency. Study observations and caveats: Reportedly, TCR beta sequences from common variable immunodeficiency showed fewer deletions and N-nucleotide insertions.

The V and J ends lost 8 bases and 5 bases respectively, with 12 bases between them. The germline V gene has CDR1 GTSNPN and CDR2 SVGIG (reference sequence). There are 11 residues in the CDR3. The repertoire was sequenced with immunoSEQ multiplex PCR; TCRdb's copy has only in-frame clones and lacks some. The sample lists about 33,000 clones, none appearing once, the ten largest making up 6.1%. The CVID group had about 15 females and fewer than 35 males, mean age about 36. Most patients and controls had Caucasian heritage. All CVID subjects were on immunoglobulin replacement for at least one year. Donors gave roughly 5 to 8 ml heparinized peripheral whole blood.

The J gene is TRBJ1-1, the V gene TRBV30; no clear D. The sequenced sample was peripheral blood mononuclear cells. The receptor comes from a human donor with common variable immunodeficiency. The part of the CDR3 DNA that was read is TGTGCCGTGCGAACGGTAACTGAA. It is translated as CAVRTVTE. The full-length CDR3 reads as CAVRTVTEAFF.